This T cell receptor beta chain is drawn from a study of blood T cell repertoires in COVID-19. Background on the study: In each case, the material was cDNA or gDNA derived from T cells, B-cell-depleted T cells, or PBMCs.

Original processing notes: Estimation of nucleated cell counts relied on the amplification of reference gene primers. Here immunoSEQ multiplex PCR was the method, and the copy in TCRdb shows in-frame clones only, minus some. That table furnishes V, J and clone size, whereas the DNA furnished D and trimming. This sample has 65,000 to 85,000 clones, with 70% to 80% found just once. Germline V gene lookup returns CDR1 MGHRA and CDR2 YSYEKL. V was trimmed by 3 bases and J by 5 bases, leaving 22 bases between them. The CDR3 extends over 17 amino acids. Material: peripheral blood. The chain carries TRBV4-1 and TRBJ1-1, with D possibly being TRBD1 (5 bases). This sequence originates from a woman of 80 years or more with active or convalescent COVID-19. The CDR3 DNA is TGCGCCAGCAGCCACCCCCTTAGGGGAGGGTTGGAGACTGAAGCTTTCTTT. The encoded protein is CASSHPLRGGLETEAFF.